This TCR beta chain was captured by sequencing in a study of low-dose radiotherapy and immunotherapy resistance in tumors. Trimming took 7 bases from V and 4 from J; bases not matched to a gene: 5. The CDR3 is made up of 14 amino acids. Germline values: CDR1 SNHLY, CDR2 FYNNEI. Gene-specific TRAV and TRBV primers were used for first-strand cDNA, covering alpha and beta chains. With a constant-region primer and a V-primer adapter, TCRs were subjected to roughly 18 PCR cycles of amplification. Amplification of isolated mRNA was accomplished via in vitro transcription. TCRdb reprocessed the reads via MiXCR and lists one record per CDR3 protein. Among about 89,000 distinct CDR3 sequences listed, more than 8% were seen once. This clonotype appeared many times. Specified time point: before trial treatment.

This chain joins TRBV2 and TRBJ2-2, with 8 bases fitting TRBD1. This TCR came from a male donor with prostate cancer. Sample: PBMCs, taken before treatment. Written as DNA, the CDR3 is TGTGCCAGCACCGAAGACAGGGGCACCGGGGAGCTGTTTTTT. Its protein product is CASTEDRGTGELFF. Full variable domain (outside the CDR3, taken from reference TRBV2 and TRBJ2-2): EPEVTQTPSHQVTQMGQEVILRCVPISNHLYFYWYRQILGQKVEFLVSFYNNEISEKSEIFDDQFSVERPDGSNFTLKIRSTKLEDSAMYFCASTEDRGTGELFFGEGSRLTVL.